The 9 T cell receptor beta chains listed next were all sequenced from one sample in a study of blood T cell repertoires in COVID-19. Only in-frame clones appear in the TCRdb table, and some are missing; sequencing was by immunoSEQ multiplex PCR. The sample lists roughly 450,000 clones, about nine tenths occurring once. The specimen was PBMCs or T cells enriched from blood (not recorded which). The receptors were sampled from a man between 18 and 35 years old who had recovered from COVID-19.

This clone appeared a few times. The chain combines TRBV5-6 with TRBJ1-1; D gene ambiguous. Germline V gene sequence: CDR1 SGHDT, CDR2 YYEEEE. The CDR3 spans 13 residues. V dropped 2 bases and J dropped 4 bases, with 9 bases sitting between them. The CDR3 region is CASSLVGITEAFF. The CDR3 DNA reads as TGTGCCAGCAGCTTAGTCGGGATCACTGAAGCTTTCTTT.

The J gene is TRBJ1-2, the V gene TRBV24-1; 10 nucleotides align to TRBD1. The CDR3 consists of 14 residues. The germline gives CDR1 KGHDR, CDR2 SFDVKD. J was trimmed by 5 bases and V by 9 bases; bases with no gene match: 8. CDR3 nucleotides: TGTGCCACCCTATGGGACAGGGGTAGGTATGGCTACACCTTC. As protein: CATLWDRGRYGYTF.

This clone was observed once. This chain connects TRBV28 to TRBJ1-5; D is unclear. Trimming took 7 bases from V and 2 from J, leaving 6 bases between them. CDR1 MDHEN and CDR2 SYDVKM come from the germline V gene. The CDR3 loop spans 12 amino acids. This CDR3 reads CASKRGNQPQHF. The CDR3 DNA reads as TGTGCCAGCAAGAGGGGCAATCAGCCCCAGCATTTT.

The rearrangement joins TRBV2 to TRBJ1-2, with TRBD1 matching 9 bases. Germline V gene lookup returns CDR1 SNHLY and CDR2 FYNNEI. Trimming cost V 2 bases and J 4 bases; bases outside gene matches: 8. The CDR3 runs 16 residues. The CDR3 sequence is CASSERTGAALYGYTF. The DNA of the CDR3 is TGTGCCAGCAGTGAACGGACAGGGGCGGCCCTCTATGGCTACACCTTC.

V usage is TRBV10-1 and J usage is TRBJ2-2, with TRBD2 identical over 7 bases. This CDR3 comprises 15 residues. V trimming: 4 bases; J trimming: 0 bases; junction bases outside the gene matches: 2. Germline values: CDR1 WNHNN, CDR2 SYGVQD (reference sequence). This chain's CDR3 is CASSGGRTNTGELFF. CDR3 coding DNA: TGCGCCAGCAGTGGCGGGAGAACGAACACCGGGGAGCTGTTTTTT.

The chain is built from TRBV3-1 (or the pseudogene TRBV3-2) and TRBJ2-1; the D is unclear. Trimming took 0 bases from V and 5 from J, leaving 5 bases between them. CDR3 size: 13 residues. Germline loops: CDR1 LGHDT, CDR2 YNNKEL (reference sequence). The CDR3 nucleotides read TGTGCCAGCAGCCAAGAACGAGACAATGAGCAGTTCTTC. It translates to CASSQERDNEQFF.

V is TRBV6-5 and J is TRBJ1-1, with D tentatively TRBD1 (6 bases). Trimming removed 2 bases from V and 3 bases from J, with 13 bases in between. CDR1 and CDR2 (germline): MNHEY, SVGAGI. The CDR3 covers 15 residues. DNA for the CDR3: TGTGCCAGCAGTTACCTTGACAGGCTAGACACTGAAGCTTTCTTT. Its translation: CASSYLDRLDTEAFF.

The chain's CDR3 is CASSFVQGAYIQYF. CDR3 coding DNA: TGTGCCAGCAGTTTTGTACAGGGGGCGTACATTCAGTACTTC. The V call is TRBV28, the J call TRBJ2-4, with 9 nucleotides matching TRBD1. This CDR3 contains 14 residues. J gave up 8 bases and V 3 bases, and 5 bases lay outside the gene matches. The germline gives CDR1 MDHEN, CDR2 SYDVKM. The full variable domain, with the rest looked up from reference TRBV28 and TRBJ2-4, is DVKVTQSSRYLVKRTGEKVFLECVQDMDHENMFWYRQDPGLGLRLIYFSYDVKMKEKGDIPEGYSVSREKKERFSLILESASTNQTSMYLCASSFVQGAYIQYFGAGTRLSVL.

The CDR3: CASSAEVGPLHF. CDR3 nucleotides: TGTGCCAGCAGTGCCGAGGTAGGACCCCTCCACTTT. The chain employs TRBV2 and TRBJ1-6; the D is unclear. Trimming stripped 4 bases from V and 12 bases from J, with 10 bases between. Germline values: CDR1 SNHLY, CDR2 FYNNEI. The CDR3 extends over 12 amino acids.